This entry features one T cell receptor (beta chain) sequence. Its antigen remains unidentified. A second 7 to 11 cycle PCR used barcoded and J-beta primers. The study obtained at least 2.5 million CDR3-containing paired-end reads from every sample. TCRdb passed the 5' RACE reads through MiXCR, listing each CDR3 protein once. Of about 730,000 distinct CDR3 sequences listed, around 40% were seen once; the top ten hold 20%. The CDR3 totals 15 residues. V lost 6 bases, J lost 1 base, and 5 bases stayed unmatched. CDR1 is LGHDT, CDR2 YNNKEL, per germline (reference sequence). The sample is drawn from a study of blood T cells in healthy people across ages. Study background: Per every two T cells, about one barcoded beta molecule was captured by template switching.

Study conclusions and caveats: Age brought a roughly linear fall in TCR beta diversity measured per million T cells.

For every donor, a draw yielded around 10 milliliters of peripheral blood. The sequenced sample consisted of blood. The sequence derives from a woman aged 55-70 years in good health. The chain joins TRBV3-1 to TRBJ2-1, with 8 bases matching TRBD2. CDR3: CASRRSGISYNEQFF. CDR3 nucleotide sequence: TGTGCCAGCAGACGTAGCGGGATTTCCTACAATGAGCAGTTCTTC.